The present entry profiles one T cell receptor (delta chain) with its context. The data are from a study of gamma-delta chains in newborns, infants, children. V lost 5 bases, J lost 6 bases, and 16 bases stayed unmatched. The CDR3 runs 17 residues. In germline, CDR1 is TSWWSYY, CDR2 QGS. TCRdb re-identified clones in the reads via CATT. The sample carries some 11,000 delta-chain clones, 3.5% recorded once. This sequence originates from a child who was a newborn, infant or young child, either healthy, febrile or measles-vaccinated (not recorded which). The sample consisted of blood. The chain links TRDV1 to TRDJ1, with 9 bases aligning to TRDD2. CDR3 sequence reads: CALGNSLPTVGDNKLIF. CDR3 nucleotide sequence: TGTGCTCTTGGGAACTCCCTTCCTACGGTAGGGGATAATAAACTCATCTTT.